These T cell receptor beta chains were read from a single sample in a study of cytomegalovirus exposure and HLA in healthy donors. TCRdb's copy holds only in-frame clones and misses some; the assay was immunoSEQ multiplex PCR. The sample lists approximately 200,000 clones, roughly 88% occurring once. The sample comprised PBMCs. Receptor source: a woman aged 25 to 39 in good health and CMV-seropositive. Each CDR3 is given with its conserved first and last residue. The D gene is left open where the match is weak. Clone sizes are given selectively: once, few, many, or a class where the clone is expanded.

14,TRBV11-3,TRBJ2-7,NA,NA,CASSLDGEAYEQYF,TGTGCCAGCAGCTTAGATGGGGAGGCCTACGAGCAGTACTTC
16,TRBV5-4,TRBJ2-1,NA,NA,CASSGGGGKWWNEQFF,TGTGCCAGCAGCGGAGGCGGAGGTAAATGGTGGAATGAGCAGTTCTTC
16,TRBV19,TRBJ1-2,NA,NA,CASRDGGLRGEYGYTF,TGTGCCAGTAGAGATGGAGGACTGCGGGGTGAATATGGCTACACCTTC
15,TRBV6-1,TRBJ2-1,NA,TRBD2,CASRVPGLPTGEQFF,TGTGCCAGCCGAGTTCCGGGACTACCCACGGGGGAGCAGTTCTTC
16,TRBV6-5,TRBJ2-7,once,TRBD2,CASSYSVSSGTYEQYF,TGTGCCAGCAGTTACTCGGTGTCTAGCGGAACCTACGAGCAGTACTTC
12,TRBV5-4,TRBJ2-7,NA,NA,CASSLVQNEQYF,TGTGCCAGCAGCTTGGTCCAGAACGAGCAGTACTTC
13,TRBV19,TRBJ2-5,NA,NA,CASSLRREETQYF,TGTGCCAGTAGTCTACGCAGGGAAGAGACCCAGTACTTC
15,TRBV2,TRBJ2-3,once,NA,CASSEALRDPDTQYF,TGTGCCAGCAGTGAAGCGCTTCGGGATCCAGATACGCAGTATTTT
14,TRBV28,TRBJ2-7,NA,TRBD2,CASSGREGPYEQYF,TGTGCCAGCAGTGGGAGGGAGGGCCCCTACGAGCAGTACTTC
13,TRBV6-5,TRBJ2-7,NA,TRBD1,CASRLTGAYEQYF,TGTGCCAGCAGGCTGACAGGGGCCTACGAGCAGTACTTC
12,TRBV19,TRBJ1-5,NA,NA,CASSLSNQPQHF,TGTGCCAGTAGTCTATCTAATCAGCCCCAGCATTTT
14,TRBV5-6,TRBJ2-5,NA,NA,CASSAHSSKETQYF,TGTGCCAGCAGCGCCCACTCTAGCAAGGAGACCCAGTACTTC
15,TRBV5-1,TRBJ1-1,NA,NA,CASSLSGTASTEAFF,TGCGCCAGCAGCTTGTCAGGGACTGCGAGCACTGAAGCTTTCTTT
15,TRBV6-4,TRBJ2-2,NA,TRBD1,CASSGTGVDTGELFF,TGTGCCAGCAGTGGCACAGGGGTCGACACCGGGGAGCTGTTTTTT
12,TRBV7-9,TRBJ2-7,NA,NA,CASSLVSYEQYF,TGTGCCAGCAGCTTAGTGTCTTACGAGCAGTACTTC
15,TRBV2,TRBJ1-2,NA,TRBD1,CASSAGQGAFYGYTF,TGTGCCAGCAGTGCGGGACAGGGGGCTTTCTATGGCTACACCTTC
14,TRBV5-4,TRBJ2-5,NA,NA,CASSLAGAQETQYF,TGTGCCAGCAGCTTGGCGGGAGCCCAAGAGACCCAGTACTTC
16,TRBV4-2,TRBJ2-3,once,TRBD2,CASSPQAGGGADTQYF,TGTGCCAGCAGCCCGCAAGCGGGAGGTGGCGCAGATACGCAGTATTTT
15,TRBV27,TRBJ2-3,NA,NA,CASAEEGGVTDTQYF,TGTGCCAGCGCCGAGGAGGGTGGGGTCACAGATACGCAGTATTTT
15,TRBV28,TRBJ2-5,NA,NA,CASSLLRGSKETQYF,TGTGCCAGCAGTCTCTTGCGGGGCTCTAAAGAGACCCAGTACTTC
13,TRBV29-1,TRBJ2-7,NA,TRBD1,CSVIIVAGGEQYF,TGCAGCGTTATCATTGTGGCAGGGGGCGAGCAGTACTTC
15,TRBV5-1,TRBJ2-7,NA,TRBD1,CASSLGDRDSYEQYF,TGCGCCAGCAGCTTGGGGGACAGGGATTCCTACGAGCAGTACTTC
15,TRBV19,TRBJ1-5,NA,TRBD1,CASSRDRGLNQPQHF,TGTGCCAGTAGTAGAGACAGGGGGCTAAATCAGCCCCAGCATTTT
14,TRBV5-1,TRBJ1-2,NA,TRBD1,CASSLDGQDIGYTF,TGCGCCAGCAGCTTGGACGGACAGGACATTGGCTACACCTTC
15,TRBV2,TRBJ2-3,NA,NA,CASRRQGGPTDTQYF,TGTGCCAGCAGGAGACAGGGAGGACCCACAGATACGCAGTATTTT
15,TRBV27,TRBJ2-2,NA,NA,CASSFRGRMAGELFF,TGTGCCAGCAGTTTTCGTGGGAGGATGGCCGGGGAGCTGTTTTTT
13,TRBV7-7,TRBJ2-3,once,NA,CASSLGLADTQYF,TGTGCTAGCAGCTTAGGGCTAGCAGATACGCAGTATTTT
13,TRBV2,TRBJ1-2,NA,NA,CASRMDSNYGYTF,TGTGCCAGCAGGATGGACAGTAACTATGGCTACACCTTC
14,TRBV6-1,TRBJ1-4,NA,TRBD1,CASGSGTDNEKLFF,TGTGCCAGCGGTTCGGGGACAGATAATGAAAAACTGTTTTTT
15,TRBV14,TRBJ1-2,NA,TRBD1,CASSHRTGGRYGYTF,TGTGCCAGCAGCCACAGGACAGGGGGTCGGTATGGCTACACCTTC
13,TRBV6-5,TRBJ1-1,NA,NA,CASTRQLNTEAFF,TGTGCCAGCACCAGACAGTTGAACACTGAAGCTTTCTTT
12,TRBV30,TRBJ2-1,NA,NA,CAWSVYSREQFF,TGTGCCTGGAGTGTATATTCTCGGGAGCAGTTCTTC
15,TRBV9,TRBJ2-5,NA,NA,CASSPQTGSQETQYF,TGTGCCAGCAGCCCTCAGACAGGTTCGCAAGAGACCCAGTACTTC
14,TRBV7-2,TRBJ2-1,NA,NA,CASSRRGGYNEQFF,TGTGCCAGCAGTCGTCGGGGTGGTTACAATGAGCAGTTCTTC
15,TRBV28,TRBJ1-5,NA,TRBD1,CASTYSRGLNQPQHF,TGTGCCAGCACCTATTCCAGGGGGCTCAATCAGCCCCAGCATTTT
14,TRBV28,TRBJ1-2,NA,NA,CASSFITGNYGYTF,TGTGCCAGCAGTTTTATAACAGGGAACTATGGCTACACCTTC
16,TRBV5-6,TRBJ1-3,NA,NA,CASSNAGRQTGNTIYF,TGTGCCAGCAGCAACGCCGGGAGACAAACTGGAAACACCATATATTTT
15,TRBV6-1,TRBJ2-5,NA,TRBD1,CASSEQGAGTETQYF,TGTGCCAGCAGTGAACAGGGGGCAGGGACGGAGACCCAGTACTTC
14,TRBV6-5,TRBJ1-1,NA,TRBD1,CASTKQGMNTEAFF,TGTGCCAGCACTAAACAGGGGATGAACACTGAAGCTTTCTTT
18,TRBV4-1,TRBJ2-1,few,NA,CASSQEMAGVPSYNEQFF,TGCGCCAGCAGCCAAGAAATGGCAGGGGTTCCCTCCTACAATGAGCAGTTCTTC
14,TRBV7-9,TRBJ2-1,NA,NA,CASSLGASWGEQFF,TGTGCCAGCAGCTTAGGCGCTAGCTGGGGTGAGCAGTTCTTC
14,TRBV5-4,TRBJ1-1,NA,NA,CASSDRTENTEAFF,TGTGCCAGCAGCGACCGGACAGAGAACACTGAAGCTTTCTTT
15,TRBV11-3,TRBJ2-1,NA,TRBD2,CASSRQGLVGNEQFF,TGTGCCAGCAGCAGGCAGGGACTAGTCGGCAATGAGCAGTTCTTC
16,TRBV18,TRBJ2-1,NA,TRBD2,CASSPEGTRSGSEQFF,TGTGCCAGCTCACCAGAAGGAACCCGTAGCGGGAGTGAGCAGTTCTTC
13,TRBV2,TRBJ1-4,once,NA,CASGWRLNEKLFF,TGTGCCAGCGGATGGAGACTCAATGAAAAACTGTTTTTT
13,TRBV11-1,TRBJ2-7,few,TRBD2,CATGTSGINEQYF,TGTGCCACCGGGACTAGCGGGATTAACGAGCAGTACTTC
13,TRBV27,TRBJ2-7,once,NA,CASSFEGRYEQYF,TGTGCCAGCAGTTTCGAGGGTCGGTACGAGCAGTACTTC
13,TRBV7-3,TRBJ1-4,NA,TRBD1,CVYRGATNEKLFF,TGTGTCTACAGGGGGGCAACTAATGAAAAACTGTTTTTT
14,TRBV7-9,TRBJ2-2,NA,NA,CASSSPSRTGELFF,TGTGCCAGCAGCTCTCCTTCGCGTACCGGGGAGCTGTTTTTT
13,TRBV10-2,TRBJ1-1,NA,NA,CASSDYGDTEAFF,TGCGCCAGCAGTGATTACGGGGACACTGAAGCTTTCTTT
15,TRBV13,TRBJ2-7,NA,TRBD2,CASSLQRDLRGEQYF,TGTGCCAGCAGCTTACAGCGGGACCTCCGGGGTGAGCAGTACTTC
15,TRBV6-5,TRBJ2-7,NA,NA,CASSYSQGSTYEQYF,TGTGCCAGCAGTTACTCACAGGGTTCCACCTACGAGCAGTACTTC
14,TRBV2,TRBJ2-7,NA,TRBD2,CASRFSGSIDEQYF,TGTGCCAGCAGGTTCAGCGGGAGTATCGACGAGCAGTACTTC